The 2 T cell receptor beta chains listed next were all sequenced from one sample in a study of CD8+CD57+ T cells in acquired aplastic anemia. TCR beta VDJ combinations and CDR3 sequences were profiled from genomic DNA. TCRdb reprocessed the reads via MiXCR and lists one record per CDR3 protein. Counted here are fewer than 250,000 distinct CDR3 sequences, around 45% occurring once; the ten biggest clones make up over 7.5%. The authors sequenced patients whose flow cytometry had shown CD8+CD57+ cell expansion. Sequencing was performed on sorted CD4+, CD8+, or CD8+CD57+ T cells (not recorded which) from PBMCs. The origin of the receptors is a human donor with aplastic anemia.

This clonotype was seen more than once but under ten times. The V and J genes are TRBV3-1 and TRBJ1-3; 8 bases map to TRBD1. Germline assignment: CDR1 LGHDT and CDR2 YNNKEL (reference sequence). The CDR3 sequence is 15 residues long. The V gene end was trimmed by 3 bases and the J gene end by 7 bases; junction bases not matched to a gene: 8. The CDR3 nucleotides are TGTGCCAGCAGCCATGACAGGGGATTTTTGAACACCATATATTTT. It translates to CASSHDRGFLNTIYF.

The CDR3 DNA follows: TGTGCCAGAACCCGTCAACAAGACAGGGGAGGCTACACCTTC. This gives the protein CARTRQQDRGGYTF. This rearrangement joins TRBV2 to TRBJ1-2, with TRBD1 matching over 8 bases. The CDR3 has 14 amino acids. Trimming removed 9 bases from V and 8 bases from J; junction bases left unmatched: 14. Per germline, CDR1 SNHLY and CDR2 FYNNEI.